A single sample is the source of the 5 T cell receptor beta chains below, sequenced in a study of cytomegalovirus exposure and HLA in healthy donors. Vbeta (60) and Jbeta (13) primers were used in the PCR. Clones were read by immunoSEQ multiplex PCR, and TCRdb kept only the in-frame ones, dropping some. The top ten hold less than 8.5% of the sample, which has roughly 190,000 clones, 10% to 15% seen once. Sequenced sample: PBMCs. The receptors here all came from a man in his fifties in good health and CMV-seropositive.

This clone was detected only a few times. This chain connects TRBV10-1 to TRBJ2-5; a weak D match, TRBD2 (6 bases). The V end was cut by 4 bases, the J end by 1 base, with 10 bases between. Germline assignment: CDR1 WNHNN and CDR2 SYGVQD (reference sequence). This CDR3 spans 14 amino acids. DNA of the CDR3: TGCGCCAGCAGTGCCGGGGACTGCCAAGAGACCCAGTACTTC. It translates to CASSAGDCQETQYF.

This clone occurred a few times. This chain links TRBV6-5 with TRBJ1-2, with a weak D call TRBD1 (6 bases). The CDR3 runs to 12 residues. From germline, CDR1 is MNHEY and CDR2 SVGAGI. V lost 5 bases and J 8 bases, leaving 12 bases between the germline ends. CDR3 in DNA: TGTGCCAGCAGTCCCACAGGGATCGGCTACACCTTC. It is translated as CASSPTGIGYTF.

This clone was detected only a few times. The chain has TRBV27 and TRBJ1-6, with 10 bases matching TRBD1. Germline CDR1 reads MNHEY; CDR2 reads SMNVEV (reference sequence). The CDR3 has 18 amino acids. Trimming cost V 0 bases and J 6 bases; bases outside gene matches: 8. CDR3 protein: CASSLSGQGRSPNSPLHF. The CDR3 nucleotides are TGTGCCAGCAGTTTATCGGGACAGGGGAGGAGCCCTAATTCACCCCTCCACTTT.

The V gene is TRBV10-3, the J gene TRBJ1-1; 7 bases are shared with TRBD1. The ends lost 6 bases at V and 2 bases at J; junction bases unmatched: 3. The V gene's germline CDR1 is ENHRY and CDR2 SYGVKD. This CDR3 is 13 amino acids long. The DNA of the CDR3 is TGTGCCATCAGCTCAGGGGGTAACACTGAAGCTTTCTTT. It specifies CAISSGGNTEAFF.

This clone was counted a few times. V and J are TRBV18 and TRBJ1-2; D is ambiguous. Trimming cost V 3 bases and J 4 bases, with 12 bases left between them. CDR3 size: 14 residues. Germline lookup yields CDR1 KGHSH and CDR2 LQKENI. In DNA form, the CDR3 reads TGTGCCAGCTCACCCGCCGGAGAGACCTATGGCTACACCTTC. Amino acids: CASSPAGETYGYTF.